This is a list of T cell receptor beta chains from one sample in a study of neoadjuvant nivolumab and ipilimumab in lung cancer. The table came from immunoSEQ multiplex PCR; TCRdb's copy has only in-frame clones and leaves some out. The repertoire has some 9,700 clones, 77% of them found once; the top ten carry approximately 7.5%. Sequencing used tumor tissue, obtained after neoadjuvant nivolumab, alone or with ipilimumab, at or shortly before surgery. The origin of the receptors is an adult with non-small cell lung cancer. Some clones in this sample may be carry-over from other donors' samples. Both conserved end residues are part of each CDR3. D genes are given only for firm matches. Rows give clone size only sometimes, using once, few, many, or a class for an expanded clone.

D gene	V gene	clone size	J gene	CDR3 protein	CDR3 DNA
TRBD1	TRBV7-9	NA	TRBJ2-3	CASSSQGANTQYF	TGTGCCAGCAGCTCGCAGGGGGCAAATACGCAGTATTTT
NA	TRBV25-1	few	TRBJ2-5	CASSASWETQYF	TGTGCCAGCAGTGCTAGCTGGGAGACCCAGTACTTC
NA	TRBV2	NA	TRBJ2-7	CASSDLGASSYKQYF	TGTGCCAGCAGTGATCTCGGGGCGAGCTCCTACAAGCAGTACTTC
TRBD1	TRBV5-6	NA	TRBJ2-1	CASSLSGQGWNEQFF	TGTGCCAGCAGCTTGTCGGGACAGGGGTGGAATGAGCAGTTCTTC
NA	TRBV15	NA	TRBJ1-1	CATSRDIRENTEAFF	TGTGCCACCAGCAGAGATATCAGGGAGAACACTGAAGCTTTCTTT
TRBD2	TRBV5-6	NA	TRBJ2-7	CANHPAGLAGDYEQYF	TGTGCCAACCATCCGGCCGGACTAGCGGGAGATTACGAGCAGTACTTC
NA	TRBV5-5	few	TRBJ1-2	CASSLEGGNYGYTF	TGTGCCAGCAGCTTGGAAGGTGGGAACTATGGCTACACCTTC
NA	TRBV7-9	NA	TRBJ2-5	CASSPPLRDTIYQETQYF	TGTGCCAGCAGCCCCCCCCTACGGGACACGATTTACCAAGAGACCCAGTACTTC
NA	TRBV11-2	NA	TRBJ1-1	CASSLAGPGF	TGTGCCAGCAGCTTAGCTGGACCGGGATTC
NA	TRBV6-5	NA	TRBJ2-3	CASSLGGTDTQYF	TGTGCCAGCAGCCTAGGGGGCACAGATACGCAGTATTTT
NA	TRBV6-6	NA	TRBJ1-1	CASSYDGVTNTEAFF	TGTGCCAGCAGTTACGACGGGGTTACGAACACTGAAGCTTTCTTT
NA	TRBV7-9	NA	TRBJ2-7	CASSSRQEYYEQYF	TGTGCCAGCAGCTCCCGACAGGAGTACTACGAGCAGTACTTC
TRBD2	TRBV5-4	NA	TRBJ2-1	CASSLSATSITNEQFF	TGTGCCAGCAGCTTGTCCGCGACTAGCATCACCAATGAGCAGTTCTTC
NA	TRBV5-6	NA	TRBJ2-7	CASSRELEQYF	TGTGCCAGCAGCCGGGAACTCGAGCAGTACTTC
TRBD2	TRBV7-2	NA	TRBJ2-7	CASSPGLAGVGEQYF	TGTGCCAGCAGCCCGGGACTAGCGGGAGTTGGCGAGCAGTACTTC
TRBD1	TRBV5-4	NA	TRBJ1-2	CASSSTGFAGYTF	TGTGCCAGCAGCTCGACAGGGTTTGCTGGCTACACCTTC
NA	TRBV6-5	NA	TRBJ2-7	CASKGVGYEQYF	TGTGCCAGCAAAGGCGTAGGTTACGAGCAGTACTTC
NA	TRBV19	NA	TRBJ2-7	CASSYAGRAYEQYF	TGTGCCAGTAGTTATGCGGGGCGGGCCTACGAGCAGTACTTC
NA	TRBV11-2	NA	TRBJ2-1	CASSLAGAAYNEQFF	TGTGCCAGCAGCTTAGCGGGAGCCGCCTACAATGAGCAGTTCTTC
NA	TRBV29-1	once	TRBJ1-2	CSVGFSNYGYTF	TGCAGCGTTGGTTTCAGTAACTATGGCTACACCTTC
TRBD1	TRBV14	NA	TRBJ1-2	CASSLRDRGYGYTF	TGTGCCAGCAGCCTCCGGGACAGGGGCTATGGCTACACCTTC
NA	TRBV6-1	once	TRBJ1-1	CASRDRSNTEAFF	TGTGCCAGCAGGGACAGATCGAACACTGAAGCTTTCTTT
NA	TRBV18	NA	TRBJ1-5	CASSPVRPRGADQPQHF	TGTGCCAGCTCACCCGTCCGGCCAAGGGGGGCCGATCAGCCCCAGCATTTT
TRBD2	TRBV19	few	TRBJ2-7	CASTRTSGTYEQYF	TGTGCCAGTACCCGGACTAGCGGTACCTACGAGCAGTACTTC
NA	TRBV5-1	once	TRBJ2-5	CASSLTSLETQYF	TGCGCCAGCAGCTTGACTAGTCTGGAGACCCAGTACTTC
TRBD2	TRBV4-3	NA	TRBJ2-1	CASSQEVLAGAYNEQFF	TGCGCCAGCAGCCAAGAAGTCCTAGCGGGAGCCTACAATGAGCAGTTCTTC
NA	TRBV19	once	TRBJ2-7	CASSYDRNSYEQYF	TGTGCCAGTAGTTATGACAGGAATTCCTACGAGCAGTACTTC
TRBD1	TRBV5-1	NA	TRBJ2-1	CASSFGDRDYNEQFF	TGCGCCAGCAGCTTCGGAGACAGGGATTACAATGAGCAGTTCTTC
TRBD2	TRBV6-6	NA	TRBJ2-7	CASSYVVSGRYEQYF	TGTGCCAGCAGTTATGTCGTTAGCGGGAGGTACGAGCAGTACTTC
TRBD1	TRBV18	NA	TRBJ1-1	CASSLPGQGADTEAFF	TGTGCCAGCTCACTCCCGGGACAGGGGGCGGACACTGAAGCTTTCTTT
NA	TRBV7-9	NA	TRBJ2-7	CASSLDGLWEQYF	TGTGCCAGCAGCTTAGATGGTCTCTGGGAGCAGTACTTC
TRBD1	TRBV5-1	NA	TRBJ2-1	CASGQGGYNEQFF	TGCGCCAGCGGACAGGGGGGCTACAATGAGCAGTTCTTC
NA	TRBV5-1	NA	TRBJ2-7	CASSPVARQSYEQYF	TGCGCCAGCAGCCCGGTCGCTCGCCAGTCCTACGAGCAGTACTTC
NA	TRBV10-1	few	TRBJ1-1	CASDTYPEAFF	TGCGCCAGCGATACTTACCCTGAAGCTTTCTTT
TRBD2	TRBV7-2	once	TRBJ2-5	CASSSTSGDGGTQYF	TGTGCCAGCAGCTCCACTAGCGGGGATGGGGGGACCCAGTACTTC
NA	TRBV27	NA	TRBJ1-3	CASSLSWDSGNTIYF	TGTGCCAGCAGTTTATCGTGGGACTCTGGAAACACCATATATTTT
NA	TRBV11-2	once	TRBJ2-7	CASSYSTGTVEQYF	TGTGCCAGCAGTTACTCGACAGGTACCGTCGAGCAGTACTTC
NA	TRBV11-2	NA	TRBJ1-2	CASSQPYSYGYTF	TGTGCCAGCAGCCAGCCCTACAGCTATGGCTACACCTTC
NA	TRBV30	NA	TRBJ2-1	CAWSVELGDEQFF	TGTGCCTGGAGTGTGGAACTCGGGGATGAGCAGTTCTTC
TRBD2	TRBV5-4	NA	TRBJ2-5	CASSPDSRLAGETQYF	TGTGCCAGCAGCCCGGATTCTAGACTAGCGGGAGAGACCCAGTACTTC
NA	TRBV6-6	NA	TRBJ2-7	CASSYSSDGSYEQYF	TGTGCCAGCAGTTACAGCTCGGACGGCTCCTACGAGCAGTACTTC
TRBD2	TRBV11-3	NA	TRBJ2-1	CASSSLAARGNEQFF	TGTGCCAGCAGCTCCCTAGCGGCGAGAGGGAATGAGCAGTTCTTC
NA	TRBV28	NA	TRBJ1-5	CASSLSLRTVNQPQHF	TGTGCCAGCAGTTTATCCCTCCGGACTGTGAATCAGCCCCAGCATTTT
TRBD2	TRBV6-5	NA	TRBJ2-1	CASRGTSGRNEQFF	TGTGCCAGCCGCGGGACTAGCGGTAGGAATGAGCAGTTCTTC